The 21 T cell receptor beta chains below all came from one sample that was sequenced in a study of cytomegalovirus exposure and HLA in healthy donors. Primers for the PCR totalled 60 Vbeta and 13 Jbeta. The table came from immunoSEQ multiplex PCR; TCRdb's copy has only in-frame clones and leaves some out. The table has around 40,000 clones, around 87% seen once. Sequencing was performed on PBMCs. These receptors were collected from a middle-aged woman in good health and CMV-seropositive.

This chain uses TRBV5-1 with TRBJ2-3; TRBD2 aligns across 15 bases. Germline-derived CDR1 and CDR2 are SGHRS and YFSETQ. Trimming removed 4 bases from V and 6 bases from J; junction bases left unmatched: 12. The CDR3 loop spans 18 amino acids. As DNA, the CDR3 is TGCGCCAGCAGCACGGGACTAGCGGGGGGCACCGCGGGTGATACGCAGTATTTT. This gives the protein CASSTGLAGGTAGDTQYF.

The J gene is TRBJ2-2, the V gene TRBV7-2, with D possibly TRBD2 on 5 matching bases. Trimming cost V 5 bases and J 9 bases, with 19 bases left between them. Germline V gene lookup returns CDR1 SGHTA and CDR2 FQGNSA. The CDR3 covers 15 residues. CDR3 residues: CASSPDVGGYRELFF. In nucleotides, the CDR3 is TGTGCCAGCAGCCCCGACGTAGGCGGGTACCGGGAGCTGTTTTTT.

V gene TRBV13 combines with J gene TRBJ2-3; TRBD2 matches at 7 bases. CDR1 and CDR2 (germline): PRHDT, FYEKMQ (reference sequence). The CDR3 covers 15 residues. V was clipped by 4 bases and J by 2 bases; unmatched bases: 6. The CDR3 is CASSSSLAVTDTQYF. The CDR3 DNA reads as TGTGCCAGCAGCTCCTCTCTAGCGGTCACAGATACGCAGTATTTT.

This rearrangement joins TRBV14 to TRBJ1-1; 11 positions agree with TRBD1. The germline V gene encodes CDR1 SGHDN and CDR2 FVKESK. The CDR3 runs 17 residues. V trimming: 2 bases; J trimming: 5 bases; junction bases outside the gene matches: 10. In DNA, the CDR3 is TGTGCCAGCAGCCAATCGGGGACAGGGGGTTTGCGAACTGAAGCTTTCTTT. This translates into CASSQSGTGGLRTEAFF.

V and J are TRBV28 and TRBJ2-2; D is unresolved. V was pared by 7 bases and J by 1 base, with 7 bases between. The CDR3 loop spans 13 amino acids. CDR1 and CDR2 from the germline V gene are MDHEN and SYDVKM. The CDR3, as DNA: TGTGCCAGCATGCCGGGGAACACCGGGGAGCTGTTTTTT. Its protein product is CASMPGNTGELFF.

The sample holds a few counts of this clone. CDR3 residues: CASSLRWDSEGSYNSPLHF. In DNA, the CDR3 is TGTGCCAGCAGCTTGAGGTGGGACAGCGAGGGCTCCTATAATTCACCCCTCCACTTT. The chain is built from TRBV7-2 and TRBJ1-6, with 7 bases matching TRBD1. From germline, CDR1 is SGHTA and CDR2 FQGNSA. CDR3 size: 19 residues. V lost 3 bases to trimming and J lost 0 bases; unmatched junction nucleotides: 11. Full variable domain (outside the CDR3, taken from reference TRBV7-2 and TRBJ1-6): GAGVSQSPSNKVTEKGKDVELRCDPISGHTALYWYRQSLGQGLEFLIYFQGNSAPDKSGLPSDRFSAERTGGSVSTLTIQRTQQEDSAVYLCASSLRWDSEGSYNSPLHFGNGTRLTVT.

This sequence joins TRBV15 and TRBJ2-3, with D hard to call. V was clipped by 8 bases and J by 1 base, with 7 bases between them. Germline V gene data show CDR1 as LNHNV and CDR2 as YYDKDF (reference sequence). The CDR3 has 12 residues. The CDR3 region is CATSEGTDTQYF. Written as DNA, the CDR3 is TGTGCCACCTCTGAGGGCACAGATACGCAGTATTTT. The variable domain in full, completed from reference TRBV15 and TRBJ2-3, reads DAMVIQNPRYQVTQFGKPVTLSCSQTLNHNVMYWYQQKSSQAPKLLFHYYDKDFNNEADTPDNFQSRRPNTSFCFLDIRSPGLGDTAMYLCATSEGTDTQYFGPGTRLTVL.

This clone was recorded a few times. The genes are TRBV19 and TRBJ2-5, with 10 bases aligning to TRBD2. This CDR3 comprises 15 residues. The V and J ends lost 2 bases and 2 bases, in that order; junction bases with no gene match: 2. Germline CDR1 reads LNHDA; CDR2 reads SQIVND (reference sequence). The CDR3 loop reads CASSITSGDQETQYF. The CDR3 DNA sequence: TGTGCCAGTAGTATAACTAGCGGGGATCAAGAGACCCAGTACTTC.

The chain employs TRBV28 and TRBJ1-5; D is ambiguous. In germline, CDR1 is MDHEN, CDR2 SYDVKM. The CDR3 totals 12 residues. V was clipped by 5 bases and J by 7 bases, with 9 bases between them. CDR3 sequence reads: CASSEGAQPQHF. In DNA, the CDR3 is TGTGCCAGCAGTGAGGGAGCACAGCCCCAGCATTTT.

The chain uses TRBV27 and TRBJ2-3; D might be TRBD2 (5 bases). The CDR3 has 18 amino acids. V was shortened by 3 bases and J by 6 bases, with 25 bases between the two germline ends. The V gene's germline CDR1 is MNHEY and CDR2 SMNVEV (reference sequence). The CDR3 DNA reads TGTGCCAGCAGTTTGTGGGCCGATGCGGGCTCAGCCCCCGATACGCAGTATTTT. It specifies CASSLWADAGSAPDTQYF.

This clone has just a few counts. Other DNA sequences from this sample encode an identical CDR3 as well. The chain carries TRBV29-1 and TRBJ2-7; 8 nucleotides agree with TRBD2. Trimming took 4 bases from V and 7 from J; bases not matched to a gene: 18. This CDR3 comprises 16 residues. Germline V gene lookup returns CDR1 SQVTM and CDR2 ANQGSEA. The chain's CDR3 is CSVVGQTMAGGGEQYF. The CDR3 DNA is TGCAGCGTTGTAGGGCAGACCATGGCGGGCGGGGGGGAGCAGTACTTC.

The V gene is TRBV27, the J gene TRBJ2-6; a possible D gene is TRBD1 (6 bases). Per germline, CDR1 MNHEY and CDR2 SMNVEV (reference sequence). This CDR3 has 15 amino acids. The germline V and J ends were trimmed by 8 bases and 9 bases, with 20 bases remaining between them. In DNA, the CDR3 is TGTGCCAGCCCCGAGTACAGGGATTTTCGCAACGTCCTGACTTTC. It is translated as CASPEYRDFRNVLTF.

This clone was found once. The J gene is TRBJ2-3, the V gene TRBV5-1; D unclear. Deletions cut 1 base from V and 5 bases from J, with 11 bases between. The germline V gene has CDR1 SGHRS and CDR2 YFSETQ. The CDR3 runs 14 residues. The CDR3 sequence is CASSLNSFRDTQYF. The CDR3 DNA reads TGCGCCAGCAGCTTGAACAGTTTCCGAGATACGCAGTATTTT.

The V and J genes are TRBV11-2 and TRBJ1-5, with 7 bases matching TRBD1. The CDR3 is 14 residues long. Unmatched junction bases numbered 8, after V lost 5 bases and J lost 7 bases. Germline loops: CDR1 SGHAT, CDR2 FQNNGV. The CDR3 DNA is TGTGCCAGCAGCGGGGGACAGCATATCCAGCCCCAGCATTTT. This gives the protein CASSGGQHIQPQHF.

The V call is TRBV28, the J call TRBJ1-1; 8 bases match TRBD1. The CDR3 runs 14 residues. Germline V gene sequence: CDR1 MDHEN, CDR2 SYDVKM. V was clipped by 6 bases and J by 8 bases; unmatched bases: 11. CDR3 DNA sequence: TGTGCCAGCAGGGCCGGGACAGGAACCCTGGAAGCTTTCTTT. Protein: CASRAGTGTLEAFF.

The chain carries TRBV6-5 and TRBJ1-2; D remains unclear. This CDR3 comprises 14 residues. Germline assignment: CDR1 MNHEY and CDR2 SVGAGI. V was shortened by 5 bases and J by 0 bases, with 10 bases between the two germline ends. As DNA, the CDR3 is TGTGCCAGCAGTCTATACTCGACTAACTATGGCTACACCTTC. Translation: CASSLYSTNYGYTF.

CDR3 coding DNA: TGTGCCACCGACCGGAGAGAGGGGGGGGAGACCCAGTACTTC. It specifies CATDRREGGETQYF. The V and J genes are TRBV7-8 and TRBJ2-5, with D tentatively TRBD2 (7 bases). Germline CDR1 reads SGHVS; CDR2 reads FQNEAQ. CDR3 length: 14 residues. Between the trimmed V and J ends, which lost 10 bases and 5 bases, there was a span of 20 bases.

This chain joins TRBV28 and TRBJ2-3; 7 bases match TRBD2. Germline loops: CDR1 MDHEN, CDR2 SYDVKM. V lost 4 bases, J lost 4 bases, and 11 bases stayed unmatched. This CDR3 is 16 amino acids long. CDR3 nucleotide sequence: TGTGCCAGCAGTTCGCGACGGGGGGTAAAAGCAGATACGCAGTATTTT. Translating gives CASSSRRGVKADTQYF.

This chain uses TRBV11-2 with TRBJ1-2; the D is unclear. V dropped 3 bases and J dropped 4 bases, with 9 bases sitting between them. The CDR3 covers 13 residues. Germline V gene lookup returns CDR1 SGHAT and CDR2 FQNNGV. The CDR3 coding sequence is TGTGCCAGCAGCTTTACCGACTTCTATGGCTACACCTTC. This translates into CASSFTDFYGYTF.

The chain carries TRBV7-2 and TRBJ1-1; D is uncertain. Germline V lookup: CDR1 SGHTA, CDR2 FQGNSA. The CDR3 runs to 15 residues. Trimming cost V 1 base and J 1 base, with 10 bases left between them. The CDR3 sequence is CASSLVPIGNTEAFF. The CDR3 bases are TGTGCCAGCAGCTTAGTTCCCATCGGGAACACTGAAGCTTTCTTT.

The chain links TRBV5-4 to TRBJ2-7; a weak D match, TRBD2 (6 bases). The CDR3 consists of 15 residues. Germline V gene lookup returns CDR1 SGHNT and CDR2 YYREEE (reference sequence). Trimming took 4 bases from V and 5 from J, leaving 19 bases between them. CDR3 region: CASSPGTGVLNEQYF. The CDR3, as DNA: TGTGCCAGCAGCCCGGGGACGGGGGTATTGAACGAGCAGTACTTC.